The entry below describes one T cell receptor beta chain. Sample time point: blood 2 weeks post-SBRT. Specified treatment: 15 Gy SBRT to primary tumor, nephrectomy 4 weeks later. Repertoires were generated with immunoSEQ multiplex PCR, while TCRdb's copy carries only in-frame clones and drops some. The sample shows just under 80,000 clones, 70% to 90% of them seen only once. The data stem from a study of radiation and T cells in renal cell carcinoma. The CDR3 length is 16 residues. CDR1 PRHDT and CDR2 FYEKMQ come from the germline V gene (reference sequence). V lost 3 bases and J 7 bases, leaving 21 bases between the germline ends.

This receptor was obtained from a woman aged 45-60 years with renal cell carcinoma. The input for sequencing was blood, taken from a patient whose treatment included radiotherapy and nephrectomy. The rearrangement uses TRBV13 and TRBJ1-2; TRBD1 might be the D (5 bases). The CDR3 reads CASSFRVGPRGVGYTF. The DNA of the CDR3 is TGTGCCAGCAGCTTCAGGGTCGGGCCCCGAGGGGTTGGCTACACCTTC.